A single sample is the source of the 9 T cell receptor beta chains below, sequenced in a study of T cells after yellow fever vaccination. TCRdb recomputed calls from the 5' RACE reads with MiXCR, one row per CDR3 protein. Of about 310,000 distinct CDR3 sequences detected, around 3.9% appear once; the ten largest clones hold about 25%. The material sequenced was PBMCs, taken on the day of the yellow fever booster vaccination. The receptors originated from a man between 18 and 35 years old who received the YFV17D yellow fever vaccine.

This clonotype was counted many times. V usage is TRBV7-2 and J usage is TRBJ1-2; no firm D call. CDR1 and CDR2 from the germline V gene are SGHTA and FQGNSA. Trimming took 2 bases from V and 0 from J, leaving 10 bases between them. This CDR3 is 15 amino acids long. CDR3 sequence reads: CASSLSPGANYGYTF. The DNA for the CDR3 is TGTGCCAGCAGCTTATCCCCGGGAGCTAACTATGGCTACACCTTC.

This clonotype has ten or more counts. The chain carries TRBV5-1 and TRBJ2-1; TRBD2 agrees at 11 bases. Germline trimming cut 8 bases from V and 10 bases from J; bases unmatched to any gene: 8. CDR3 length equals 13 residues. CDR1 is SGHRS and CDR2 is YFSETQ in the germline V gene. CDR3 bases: TGCGCCAGTAATAGCGGGGGGGCTCAAGAGCAGTTCTTC. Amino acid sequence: CASNSGGAQEQFF.

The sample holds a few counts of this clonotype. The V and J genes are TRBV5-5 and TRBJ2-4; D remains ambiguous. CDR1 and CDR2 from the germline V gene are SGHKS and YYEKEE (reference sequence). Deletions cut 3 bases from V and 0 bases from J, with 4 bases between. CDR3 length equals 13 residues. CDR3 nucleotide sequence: TGTGCCAGCAGCTCCCCAGCCAAAAACATTCAGTACTTC. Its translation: CASSSPAKNIQYF.

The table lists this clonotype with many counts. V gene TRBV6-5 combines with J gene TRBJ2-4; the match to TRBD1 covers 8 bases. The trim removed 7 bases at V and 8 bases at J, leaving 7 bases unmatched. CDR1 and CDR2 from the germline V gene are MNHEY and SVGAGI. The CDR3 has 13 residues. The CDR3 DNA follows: TGTGCCAGCAAACTACAGGGGGGAGACATTCAGTACTTC. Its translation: CASKLQGGDIQYF.

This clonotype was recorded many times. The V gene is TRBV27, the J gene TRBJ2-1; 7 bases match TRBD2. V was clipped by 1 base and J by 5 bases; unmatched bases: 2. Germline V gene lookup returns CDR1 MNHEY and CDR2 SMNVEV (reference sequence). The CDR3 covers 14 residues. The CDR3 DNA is TGTGCCAGCAGTTTATTGGGGGGGGACAATGAGCAGTTCTTC. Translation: CASSLLGGDNEQFF.

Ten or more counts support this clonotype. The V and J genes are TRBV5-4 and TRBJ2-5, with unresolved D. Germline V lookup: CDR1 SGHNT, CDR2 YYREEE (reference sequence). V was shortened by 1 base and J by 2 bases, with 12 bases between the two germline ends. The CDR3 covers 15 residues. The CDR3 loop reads CASSLPSGPQETQYF. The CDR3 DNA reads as TGTGCCAGCAGCTTGCCGTCGGGTCCTCAAGAGACCCAGTACTTC.

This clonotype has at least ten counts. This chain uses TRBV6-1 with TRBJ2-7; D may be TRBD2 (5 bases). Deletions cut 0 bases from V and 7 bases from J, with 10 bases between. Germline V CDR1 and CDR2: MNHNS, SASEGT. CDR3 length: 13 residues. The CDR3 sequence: CASSEAGVLEQYV. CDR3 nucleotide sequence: TGTGCCAGCAGTGAAGCCGGGGTGCTGGAGCAGTACGTC.

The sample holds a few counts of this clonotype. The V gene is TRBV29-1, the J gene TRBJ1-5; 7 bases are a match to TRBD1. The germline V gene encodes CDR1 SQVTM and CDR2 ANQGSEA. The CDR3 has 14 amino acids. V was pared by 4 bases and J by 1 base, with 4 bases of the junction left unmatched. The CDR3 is CSVGQGGSNQPQHF. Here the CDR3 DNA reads TGCAGCGTTGGGCAGGGGGGAAGCAATCAGCCCCAGCATTTT.

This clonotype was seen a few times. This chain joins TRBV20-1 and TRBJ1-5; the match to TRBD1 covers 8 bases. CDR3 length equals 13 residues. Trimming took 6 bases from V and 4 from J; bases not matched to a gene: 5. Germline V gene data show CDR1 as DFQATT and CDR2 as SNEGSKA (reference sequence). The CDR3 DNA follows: TGCAGTGCAACCGGGACAGGTAATCAGCCCCAGCATTTT. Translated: CSATGTGNQPQHF.